The clone carrying this T cell receptor (beta chain) showed up just once. The sample is drawn from a study of blood T cell repertoires in COVID-19. The overall study: PBMCs, B-cell-depleted T cells, or T cells were the source of the cDNA or gDNA that made up the material.

Germline V gene lookup returns CDR1 GTSNPN and CDR2 SVGIG (reference sequence). CDR3 size: 17 residues. The germline V and J ends were trimmed by 0 bases and 0 bases, with 15 bases remaining between them. Study processing details: Amplified reference gene primers provided the basis for estimating nucleated cell counts. Assay: immunoSEQ multiplex PCR; the TCRdb copy retains only in-frame clones and omits some. V and J calls and clone size are given by that table; D and trimming were obtained from the DNA. The sample holds hundreds of thousands of clones, approximately 83% seen once. What was sequenced was peripheral blood. The chain uses TRBV30 and TRBJ2-1; the D is unclear. This TCR was sampled from an elderly man with acute or convalescent COVID-19. CDR3 nucleotide sequence: TGTGCCTGGAGTGTACACTACATAGCCGGCTCCTACAATGAGCAGTTCTTC. This encodes CAWSVHYIAGSYNEQFF.